A selection of T cell receptor beta chains follows, all from one sample in a study of blood T cell repertoires in COVID-19. Sequenced by immunoSEQ multiplex PCR; TCRdb stores in-frame clones only, minus some. The data show around 330,000 clones, with 85% seen just once and over 1.5% held by the top ten. The sequenced sample consisted of PBMCs or T cells enriched from blood (not recorded which). The receptors originated from a woman aged 25 to 45 who had been exposed to COVID-19. The CDR3 runs from the conserved cysteine through the conserved F or W. D genes are given only for firm matches. Only part of the rows carry a size: once, few, many, or a class if the clone is expanded.

clone size	V gene	D gene	J gene	CDR3 DNA	CDR3 protein
NA	TRBV5-1	TRBD1	TRBJ1-5	TGCGCCAGCAGTCTAGGACAGGGTAGCAATCAGCCCCAGCATTTT	CASSLGQGSNQPQHF
once	TRBV7-9	TRBD1	TRBJ2-7	TGTGCCGGAGGGCCGACAGGGGACCACGAGCAGTACTTC	CAGGPTGDHEQYF
NA	TRBV7-6	NA	TRBJ2-1	TGTGCCAGCAGCTTCAGTACCGGGAGTTCGTTTAATGAGCAGTTCTTC	CASSFSTGSSFNEQFF
NA	TRBV28	TRBD2	TRBJ2-1	TGTGCCAGCAGTTTAACCGCGGGAGGTCACCGGGCGTTCTTC	CASSLTAGGHRAFF
NA	TRBV6-5	NA	TRBJ1-5	TGTGCCAGCCGGGGAGGGGATAGTCAGCCCCAGCATTTT	CASRGGDSQPQHF
NA	TRBV6-5	TRBD1	TRBJ1-2	TGTGCCAGCAGGGGGACAGGGGGAGGGAACTATGGCTACACCTTC	CASRGTGGGNYGYTF
NA	TRBV12-3/TRBV12-4	NA	TRBJ1-4	TGTGCCAGCGGATGGTCGGGAGAAAAACTGTTTTTT	CASGWSGEKLFF
NA	TRBV19	NA	TRBJ2-3	TGTGCCAGTAGTCTTGGACTCCTTGGCACAGATACGCAGTATTTT	CASSLGLLGTDTQYF
few	TRBV28	TRBD2	TRBJ2-5	TGTGCCAGCAGTTTTGAACTAGCGGGAGTACAAGAGACCCAGTACTTC	CASSFELAGVQETQYF
few	TRBV5-4	NA	TRBJ1-2	TGTGCCAGCAGCTTAGGACAGTGGGCTAACTATGGCTACACCTTC	CASSLGQWANYGYTF
NA	TRBV14	TRBD1	TRBJ2-1	TGTGCCAGCAGCCGAATCGGGACAGGGGTCAATGAGCAGTTCTTC	CASSRIGTGVNEQFF
NA	TRBV7-9	NA	TRBJ2-7	TGTGCCAGCAGCTCGACCGGGAAGGACTACGAGCAGTACTTC	CASSSTGKDYEQYF
NA	TRBV7-9	TRBD1	TRBJ1-4	TGTGCCAGCAGCTTAGGAGGGGGCGCCGGAAAACTGTTTTTT	CASSLGGGAGKLFF
NA	TRBV21-1	NA	TRBJ2-5	TGTGCCAGCAGCAAAGCGCGTTGGGGACATCCGCAAGAGACCCAGTACTTC	CASSKARWGHPQETQYF
NA	TRBV3-1/TRBV3-2	NA	TRBJ1-2	TGTGCCAGCAGCCAAGAACCCTCACGGGGTGGTGGCTACACCTTC	CASSQEPSRGGGYTF
NA	TRBV5-1	NA	TRBJ1-1	TGCGCCAGCAGCTTGGGAGCAGGGGCTAACACTGAAGCTTTCTTT	CASSLGAGANTEAFF
NA	TRBV5-1	NA	TRBJ1-3	TGCGCCAGCAAGGCGGACGGGAGCTCTGGAAACACCATATATTTT	CASKADGSSGNTIYF
NA	TRBV30	TRBD2	TRBJ2-2	TGTGCCTGGGAGAAGAAGGGACTAGCGGGAGGAGAGCTGTTTTTT	CAWEKKGLAGGELFF
NA	TRBV25-1	NA	TRBJ1-2	TGTGCCAGCCGGCCGGGACAAAACTATGGCTACACCTTC	CASRPGQNYGYTF
NA	TRBV4-2	TRBD2	TRBJ2-7	TGTGCCAGCAGCCCCGCTGGTTTAGCGGGAGAGTACGAGCAGTACTTC	CASSPAGLAGEYEQYF
NA	TRBV10-3	TRBD2	TRBJ2-1	TGTGCCATCAGTGATAAGTTCGGGACTAGCGCCCAGGATGAGCAGTTCTTC	CAISDKFGTSAQDEQFF
once	TRBV30	TRBD1	TRBJ2-2	TGTGCCTGGAGTTTGGGACAGGGGGCGCGCACCGGGGAGCTGTTTTTT	CAWSLGQGARTGELFF
NA	TRBV28	NA	TRBJ1-1	TGTGCCAGCAGTCCTTCCCGGGGTTCTGCTGAAGCTTTCTTT	CASSPSRGSAEAFF
NA	TRBV9	NA	TRBJ1-5	TGTGCCAGCCCTAAAAAACGGTGGACAGTGGAGGTATATAGCAATCAGCCCCAGCATTTT	CASPKKRWTVEVYSNQPQHF
NA	TRBV28	NA	TRBJ1-5	TGTGCCAGCACATGGCGGGGGGATCAGCCCCAGCATTTT	CASTWRGDQPQHF
NA	TRBV19	NA	TRBJ1-2	TGTGCCAGTAGTGCGGGGGATTATGGCTACACCTTC	CASSAGDYGYTF
few	TRBV6-5	TRBD1	TRBJ2-2	TGTGCCAGCAGTTACACTCGACAGGGGACCGGGGAGCTGTTTTTT	CASSYTRQGTGELFF
NA	TRBV6-2/TRBV6-3	NA	TRBJ1-5	TGTGCCAGCAGTTACTTTGACCGGGGCAATCAGCCCCAGCATTTT	CASSYFDRGNQPQHF
NA	TRBV4-1	TRBD1	TRBJ2-1	TGCGCCAGCAGCCAAGAGGTGGGGACAGGATACAATGAGCAGTTCTTC	CASSQEVGTGYNEQFF
NA	TRBV11-2	NA	TRBJ1-2	TGTGCCAGCAGCGCGCTAAAAACAGTGGATGGTGGCTACACCTTC	CASSALKTVDGGYTF
NA	TRBV13	NA	TRBJ2-2	TGTGCCAGCAGTTGGCGGACAGCGAACACCGGGGAGCTGTTTTTT	CASSWRTANTGELFF
NA	TRBV5-1	TRBD2	TRBJ2-3	TGCGCCACCGGACTAGCGGGGAGCACAGATACGCAGTATTTT	CATGLAGSTDTQYF
NA	TRBV19	NA	TRBJ1-1	TGTGCCAGTAGGAGACGGACAGAAACTGAAGCTTTCTTT	CASRRRTETEAFF
few	TRBV28	NA	TRBJ2-1	TGTGCCGCTAGGGGAAGCTCCTACAATGAGCAGTTCTTC	CAARGSSYNEQFF
NA	TRBV19	NA	TRBJ2-2	TGTGCCAGCCGGTTGGCCGGGGAGCTGTTTTTT	CASRLAGELFF
NA	TRBV6-5	NA	TRBJ1-5	TGTGCCAGCAGTTTACTAGGACGGGATAGCAATCAGCCCCAGCATTTT	CASSLLGRDSNQPQHF
NA	TRBV5-8	NA	TRBJ2-1	TGTGCCAGCATGTATCAGGGATACACCTACAATGAGCAGTTCTTC	CASMYQGYTYNEQFF
NA	TRBV19	TRBD1	TRBJ1-5	TGTGCCAGTAGTATGCAGGACAGGGAGGGTCAGCCCCAGCATTTT	CASSMQDREGQPQHF
few	TRBV7-8	NA	TRBJ1-1	TGTGCCAGCAGCTTGTCCGGGGGAACTGAAGCTTTCTTT	CASSLSGGTEAFF
once	TRBV9	NA	TRBJ2-2	TGTGCCAGCAGCACCAAGACGGGGGATCCGAACACCGGGGAGCTGTTTTTT	CASSTKTGDPNTGELFF
NA	TRBV2	NA	TRBJ1-1	TGTGCCAGCAGTGGAGAATACACTGAAGCTTTCTTT	CASSGEYTEAFF
NA	TRBV28	NA	TRBJ1-5	TGTGCCAGCAGTCTGACAGATAGCAATCAGCCCCAGCATTTT	CASSLTDSNQPQHF
NA	TRBV5-8	TRBD2	TRBJ2-1	TGTGCCAGCAGCTTGGGTCTAGCGGGGGACAATGAGCAGTTCTTC	CASSLGLAGDNEQFF
NA	TRBV6-5	TRBD2	TRBJ2-7	TGTGCCAGCAGAAGGGAGGGGGAGCAGTACTTC	CASRREGEQYF
NA	TRBV5-3	TRBD1	TRBJ2-7	TGTGCCAGAAGCTTTTCCCGGACAGGGGTCGAGCAGTACTTC	CARSFSRTGVEQYF